Listed below are T cell receptor beta chains from one sample, sequenced in a study of cytomegalovirus exposure and HLA in healthy donors. Using immunoSEQ multiplex PCR, the repertoire was profiled, and TCRdb retains in-frame clones only, with some absent. The table includes 65,000 to 95,000 clones, 85% to 95% detected once. The source material was PBMCs. The receptors derive from a man between 18 and 29 years old in good health and CMV-seronegative. Both conserved end residues are part of each CDR3. The D gene is left open where the match is weak. Only some rows state a clone size, as once, few, many or a class for expanded clones.

j_call v_call d_call clone_size cdr3_nt cdr3_aa
TRBJ1-2 TRBV18 TRBD1 NA TGTGCCAGCTCACCACGGACAGGGGGGTATGGCTACACCTTC CASSPRTGGYGYTF
TRBJ1-2 TRBV7-9 NA NA TGTGCCAGCAGCCAGGGTGACAGGTCCTCTGGCTACACCTTC CASSQGDRSSGYTF
TRBJ1-6 TRBV30 TRBD1 NA TGTGCCTGGAGTTCCAGGGGGCACAGCTCCTATAATTCACCCCTCCACTTT CAWSSRGHSSYNSPLHF
TRBJ2-2 TRBV2 NA NA TGTGCCAGCAGCCCCAGGGGTCCCGGGGAGCTGTTTTTT CASSPRGPGELFF
TRBJ2-5 TRBV7-9 NA NA TGTGCCAGCAGCTTAGCGAGGGCCCGCGGAGAGACCCAGTACTTC CASSLARARGETQYF
TRBJ2-7 TRBV11-2 NA few TGTGCCAGCAGCTTAGAAGGAACAGGCCCTTCCTACGAGCAGTACTTC CASSLEGTGPSYEQYF
TRBJ2-7 TRBV5-4 TRBD1 NA TGTGCCAGCAGCGAGGGACAGGGGATTCCCTACGAGCAGTACTTC CASSEGQGIPYEQYF
TRBJ1-2 TRBV6-5 TRBD1 NA TGTGCCAGCAGACCGGGACAGGGCCCGAAGGGCTACACCTTC CASRPGQGPKGYTF
TRBJ1-2 TRBV7-2 NA NA TGTGCCAGCAGCTTAAGCGCGGGGGGCTACACCTTC CASSLSAGGYTF
TRBJ2-3 TRBV11-3 NA NA TGTGCCAGCAGCCGCGGGCTGGGGACAGATACGCAGTATTTT CASSRGLGTDTQYF
TRBJ2-7 TRBV6-1 TRBD1 NA TGTGCCAGCAGTGAAGAAGACGGGACAGGGGGCGAGCAGTACTTC CASSEEDGTGGEQYF
TRBJ1-3 TRBV18 NA NA TGTGCCAGCTCACCACGGTACGGACATTCCCGGGGAAACACCATATATTTT CASSPRYGHSRGNTIYF
TRBJ1-6 TRBV13 TRBD1 few TGTGCCAGCAGCCCATTAGGTAGACGGACAGGGATAGGATCACCCCTCCACTTT CASSPLGRRTGIGSPLHF
TRBJ2-1 TRBV9 NA NA TGTGCCAGCAGCGCCTCCGGGAGACCAAACAATGAGCAGTTCTTC CASSASGRPNNEQFF
TRBJ2-4 TRBV13 TRBD2 NA TGTGCCAGCAGCCCCGGGACTAGCGGGGGAAACATTCAGTACTTC CASSPGTSGGNIQYF
TRBJ2-1 TRBV29-1 NA NA TGCAGCGTTATACAGGTTTCCTACAATGAGCAGTTCTTC CSVIQVSYNEQFF
TRBJ2-1 TRBV2 TRBD1 once TGTGCCAGCAGTTCTACGACAGGGAACTACAATGAGCAGTTCTTC CASSSTTGNYNEQFF
TRBJ1-5 TRBV7-9 TRBD1 NA TGTGCCAGCAGCCCGACAGGGCGTCAGCCCCAGCATTTT CASSPTGRQPQHF
TRBJ2-1 TRBV2 TRBD2 NA TGTGCCAGCAGTGAACCCCGCGGGGGGCGCAACAATGAGCAGTTCTTC CASSEPRGGRNNEQFF
TRBJ1-2 TRBV2 TRBD1 NA TGTGCCAGCAGGGCGACAGGGTCCCTCTATGGCTACACCTTC CASRATGSLYGYTF
TRBJ2-5 TRBV7-2 TRBD2 once TGTGCCAGCAGCTCGGGGGGTCTAGAGACCCAGTACTTC CASSSGGLETQYF
TRBJ1-2 TRBV4-2 TRBD1 NA TGTGCCAGCAGCTCCCCGGGACAGGGGTTCGAAGGCTACACCTTC CASSSPGQGFEGYTF
TRBJ2-1 TRBV5-1 NA NA TGCGCCAGCAGCCCTACAGCCACTGAGCAGTTCTTC CASSPTATEQFF
TRBJ1-3 TRBV30 TRBD1 NA TGTGCCTGGAGTGGTTGGGACAGTGGAGTAGGAAACACCATATATTTT CAWSGWDSGVGNTIYF
TRBJ2-5 TRBV27 TRBD2 NA TGTGCCAGCAGTTTATTGTCTAGCGGGGGGGTCCTGGGGACCCAGTACTTC CASSLLSSGGVLGTQYF
TRBJ2-7 TRBV28 TRBD1 NA TGTGCCAGCACGGGACAGGTCTACGAGCAGTACTTC CASTGQVYEQYF
TRBJ1-1 TRBV7-9 NA NA TGTGCCAGCAGCTTAGGAGCACAGGGCACTGAAGCTTTCTTT CASSLGAQGTEAFF
TRBJ1-1 TRBV5-1 TRBD1 NA TGCGCCAGCAGCGTCAGACAGGGGTTGAACACTGAAGCTTTCTTT CASSVRQGLNTEAFF
TRBJ1-3 TRBV7-9 NA NA TGTGCCAGCAGCTTAGGAGGGGGGGACACATCTTACTCTGGAAACACCATATATTTT CASSLGGGDTSYSGNTIYF
TRBJ1-2 TRBV6-1 NA NA TGTGCCAGCAGTGAAGCCGCGGGGCGCGGCTACACCTTC CASSEAAGRGYTF
TRBJ1-2 TRBV30 NA few TGTGCCTGGAGTAGTTCGGACTATGGCTACACCTTC CAWSSSDYGYTF
TRBJ2-5 TRBV19 TRBD1 once TGTGCCAGCACGACAGGGGGCTGGAGAGGGACCCAGTACTTC CASTTGGWRGTQYF
TRBJ2-7 TRBV10-3 TRBD2 NA TGTGCCATCAGTGACCGGGGACTAGCGGGGGGGAAGCAGTACTTC CAISDRGLAGGKQYF
TRBJ2-2 TRBV27 NA NA TGTGCCAGCAGTTTATACGGGGGAACCGGGGAGCTGTTTTTT CASSLYGGTGELFF
TRBJ1-1 TRBV6-1 NA NA TGTGCCAGCAGTGTGACAGCGAACACTGAAGCTTTCTTT CASSVTANTEAFF
TRBJ1-2 TRBV28 NA NA TGTGCCAGCACCCAGTTTAGGGGGTACACCTTC CASTQFRGYTF
TRBJ2-7 TRBV7-8 NA NA TGTGCCAGCAGCTTATCGGGCAGGGGCTACGAGCAGTACTTC CASSLSGRGYEQYF
TRBJ1-2 TRBV6-5 TRBD1 NA TGTGCCAGCAGCCCTCAGGGGGCGTTTGGCTACACCTTC CASSPQGAFGYTF
TRBJ1-1 TRBV7-9 NA NA TGTGCCAGCAGCTCCTACACTGGTTTAGGGGTGAACACTGAAGCTTTCTTT CASSSYTGLGVNTEAFF
TRBJ2-3 TRBV19 NA NA TGTGCCAGTAGTATTCCGGACACAGGACCAGATACGCAGTATTTT CASSIPDTGPDTQYF
TRBJ2-7 TRBV5-4 TRBD2 once TGTGCCAGCAGCTTGGGTAGCGGGGGTATAAGGTACGAGCAGTACTTC CASSLGSGGIRYEQYF
TRBJ1-5 TRBV19 NA NA TGTGCCAGTAGTAGGGACGGGAGAAACAATCAGCCCCAGCATTTT CASSRDGRNNQPQHF
TRBJ2-2 TRBV6-1 NA NA TGTGCCAGCAGTGGGCAGGGCGGGGAGCTGTTTTTT CASSGQGGELFF
TRBJ2-7 TRBV27 TRBD2 few TGTGCCAGCAGTCTCGGGGGGGAGCAGTACTTC CASSLGGEQYF
TRBJ2-5 TRBV6-1 NA NA TGTGCCAGCAGTGTTGTTAGGGGCCGAGAGACCCAGTACTTC CASSVVRGRETQYF
TRBJ2-7 TRBV5-1 NA NA TGCGCCAGCAGCTCCTTAGGACAGACCTACGAGCAGTACTTC CASSSLGQTYEQYF
TRBJ1-2 TRBV28 NA NA TGTGCCAGCAGTATTCGGGACTATGGCTACACCTTC CASSIRDYGYTF
TRBJ2-5 TRBV5-4 TRBD2 NA TGTGCCAGCAGCCTCGGGACTATAGAAGAGACCCAGTACTTC CASSLGTIEETQYF
TRBJ1-1 TRBV28 TRBD1 NA TGTGCCAGCAGTCCTAGACAGGGGGTCAAAAATGAAGCTTTCTTT CASSPRQGVKNEAFF
TRBJ2-3 TRBV12-2 NA NA TGTGCAAGTCGCTTCTGTTCCAACGGACAGGTGCAGTATTTT CASRFCSNGQVQYF
TRBJ2-1 TRBV30 NA NA TGTGCCTGGTCCGAGTTCAATGAGCAGTTCTTC CAWSEFNEQFF
TRBJ1-4 TRBV27 NA NA TGTGCCAGCAGTGTGACGGCGGCGACGGGGGAAAAACTGTTTTTT CASSVTAATGEKLFF
TRBJ1-6 TRBV6-6 NA NA TGTGCCAGCAGTTACTCCCGGCAGGGGAATTCACCCCTCCACTTT CASSYSRQGNSPLHF
TRBJ1-2 TRBV14 NA few TGTGCCAGCAGCCAAGATCTCGGCGGGAACTATGGCTACACCTTC CASSQDLGGNYGYTF
TRBJ2-3 TRBV4-1 TRBD1 NA TGCGCCAGCAGCCAGGGACAGGATTACACAGATACGCAGTATTTT CASSQGQDYTDTQYF
TRBJ2-1 TRBV4-3 TRBD2 NA TGCGCCAGCAGCCAGGGACTAGCGGGGGGCAATGAGCAGTTCTTC CASSQGLAGGNEQFF
TRBJ1-2 TRBV5-4 TRBD1 NA TGTGCCAGCAGCAAAGGGGGACAGAGCTATGGCTACACCTTC CASSKGGQSYGYTF
TRBJ2-7 TRBV10-1 TRBD1 NA TGCGCCAGCAGTGGGGGCCGACAGGGAGCGGAGCAGTACTTC CASSGGRQGAEQYF
TRBJ2-1 TRBV9 TRBD2 once TGTGCCAGCAGCGTTTCGCTAGCGGGGCGACGCGATGACAATGAGCAGTTCTTC CASSVSLAGRRDDNEQFF
TRBJ2-1 TRBV6-4 TRBD2 NA TGTGCCAGCAGTGGGACTAGCGGGGGCTACAATGAGCAGTTCTTC CASSGTSGGYNEQFF